One and the same sample provided the 16 T cell receptor beta chains below, sequenced in a study of tumor and adjacent non-tumor tissue in lung cancer. The template was RNA from unsorted bulk tissue. A modified ARM-PCR protocol with three rounds of nested PCR amplified TCRbeta. TCRdb re-derived calls from the multiplex PCR reads in MiXCR, one entry per CDR3 protein. The repertoire holds fewer than 130,000 distinct CDR3 sequences, over 70% seen once, with approximately 22% in the top ten. Sequenced material: lung tumor tissue. Receptors originate from a man aged 70-80 years with non-small cell lung cancer.

Remarks on this clonotype: Germline is not matched at one junction end, which may reflect a read error. V is TRBV28 and J is TRBJ1-2; D unclear. Germline loops: CDR1 MDHEN, CDR2 SYDVKM. The CDR3 spans 13 residues. The CDR3 protein is CASSFELWHGYTF. DNA of the CDR3: TGTGCCAGCAGTTTCGAGCTTTGGCATGGTTACACCTTC.

In regard to this clonotype: A read error may be the cause here, since a much bigger clone is one base away. V usage is TRBV20-1 and J usage is TRBJ2-7; 9 bases fit TRBD1. The CDR3 is 14 residues long. Germline V gene lookup returns CDR1 DFQATT and CDR2 SNEGSKA (reference sequence). J gave up 1 base and V 5 bases, and 6 bases lay outside the gene matches. This CDR3 reads CSAQWTGVSYEQYF. The CDR3 coding sequence is TGCAGTGCTCAGTGGACAGGGGTATCCTACGAGCAGTACTTC.

This clonotype appeared a single time. Compared with germline, one end of the junction differs, possibly owing to a read error. This chain uses TRBV6-5 with TRBJ2-7; 9 positions agree with TRBD2. This CDR3 has 18 amino acids. In germline, CDR1 is MNHEY, CDR2 SVGAGI. The CDR3 protein is CVSSYSGLAGPQGSEQYF. The CDR3 nucleotides read TGTGTCAGCAGTTACTCTGGGCTAGCGGGACCCCAAGGGTCCGAGCAGTACTTC.

Comments on this clonotype: The conserved final phenylalanine or tryptophan is absent from the CDR3, which likely points to a read error. V and J are TRBV13 and TRBJ2-7; 14 bases are a match to TRBD2. This CDR3 is built from 16 residues. Germline V lookup: CDR1 PRHDT, CDR2 FYEKMQ (reference sequence). The CDR3 sequence is CVSGRAGLAGVNEQYS. For the CDR3, the DNA is TGTGTCAGCGGGAGGGCGGGACTAGCGGGAGTCAACGAGCAGTACTCC.

In the case of this clonotype: The CDR3 end shows no conserved phenylalanine or tryptophan, and so a read error is likely. The V gene is TRBV11-3, the J gene TRBJ2-1; tentatively, D is TRBD2 (7 bases). The germline gives CDR1 SGHNT, CDR2 YENEEA. This CDR3 comprises 16 residues. The DNA for the CDR3 is TGTGCCAGCAACTTAAATCCCACGGGGGGCAGGGGTGAGCAGTTCGTC. It is translated as CASNLNPTGGRGEQFV.

In its sample, this clonotype was seen once. A much more abundant neighbour one base away suggests this may be a read error. The V gene is TRBV28, the J gene TRBJ2-5; TRBD1 agrees at 7 bases. CDR3 size: 14 residues. Germline CDR1 MDHEN, CDR2 SYDVKM. The CDR3, as DNA: TGTGTCAGCAGCAAACTGACAGGGATGGAGACCCAGTACTTC. Its translation is CVSSKLTGMETQYF.

The chain employs TRBV11-1 and TRBJ2-7; tentatively, D is TRBD1 (5 bases). The DNA end is a closer match to TRBJ2-1, so the J assignment may be wrong. CDR3 length: 17 residues. Germline values: CDR1 SGHAT, CDR2 FQDESV (reference sequence). The CDR3 DNA reads as TGTGCCAGCAGCTTAAGTGTCATGGGCAGGGAAGAACACGAACAGTTCTTC. Protein product: CASSLSVMGREEHEQFF.

The chain is built from TRBV6-2 or TRBV6-3 and TRBJ2-7, with 9 bases aligning to TRBD1. The V gene end was trimmed by 2 bases and the J gene end by 1 base; junction bases not matched to a gene: 6. Germline V gives CDR1 MNHEY, CDR2 SVGEGT. The CDR3 has 16 residues. In nucleotides, the CDR3 is TGTGCCAGCAGTTACCCAACAGGGGGCTGTTCCTACGAGCAGTACGTC. Amino acids: CASSYPTGGCSYEQYV.

To note about this clonotype: Relative to the germline gene, one junction end is altered; a read error may explain this. The chain uses TRBV11-2 and TRBJ2-1; unclear D gene. The CDR3 has 15 amino acids. Germline CDR1 reads SGHAT; CDR2 reads FQNNGV. The CDR3 spells CASSLGSNINNEKFF. The CDR3 DNA reads as TGTGCCAGCAGCTTAGGGTCGAACATCAACAATGAGAAGTTCTTC.

On this clonotype: One junction end disagrees with the germline gene, perhaps due to a read error. The V call is TRBV29-1, the J call TRBJ1-4; the D gene is possibly TRBD1 (5 bases). The germline V gene has CDR1 SQVTM and CDR2 ANQGSEA. CDR3 size: 13 residues. CDR3 coding DNA: TGCAGCGCTGAAAACGGGACTAATGGAAAACTGTTTTTT. Translated: CSAENGTNGKLFF.

Comment on this clonotype: At one end the junction does not follow the germline gene, possibly because of a read error. The V gene is TRBV5-6, the J gene TRBJ2-1; possible D gene TRBD1, 6 bases. CDR1 is SGHDT, CDR2 YYEEEE, per germline. This CDR3 comprises 16 residues. CDR3 in amino acids: CASSLGLQGSYNEQFF. The CDR3 DNA follows: TGTGCCAGCAGCTTGGGATTACAGGGTTCCTACAATGAGCAATTCTTC.

This clonotype came up a few times. Sequence at one end of the junction differs from germline and may be a read error. This sequence joins TRBV28 and TRBJ2-4, with D unresolved. This CDR3 region has 16 residues. Germline values: CDR1 MDHEN, CDR2 SYDVKM. CDR3 protein: CASSFLGRQAKNIQYF. In DNA form, the CDR3 reads TGTGCCAGCAGTTTTTTAGGCAGACAAGCCAAAAACATTCAGTATTTC.

As concerns this clonotype: Likely a read error: the CDR3 ends without its conserved phenylalanine or tryptophan. This sequence joins TRBV4-2 and TRBJ2-1; 7 nucleotides agree with TRBD2. The CDR3 has 16 amino acids. Per germline, CDR1 LGHNA and CDR2 YNFKEQ. DNA of the CDR3: TGTGCCACCAGCCAAGATCCCGGGCTAGCGGTTGGAGAGCAGTTCTTA. This sequence encodes CATSQDPGLAVGEQFL.

On this clonotype: Its ends do not fully match the called genes, so a read error is possible. V and J are TRBV12-3 or TRBV12-4 and TRBJ2-3; perhaps TRBD2 as D (6 bases). This CDR3 has 17 residues. CDR3 bases: TGTGCCAGCGGTGGAGGGGACGGGACTTGCGAGACAGATACGCAATATTTT. This translates into CASGGGDGTCETDTQYF.

As for this clonotype: At one of its ends the junction is not consistent with the germline gene, which may arise from a read error. The V gene is TRBV19, the J gene TRBJ1-5; 9 bases map to TRBD1. Germline CDR1 and CDR2: LNHDA and SQIVND (reference sequence). This CDR3 region has 16 residues. The DNA of the CDR3 is TGTGCCAGTAATATAGTCGGCGGGACAGGGAATCAGCCACAGCATTTT. Its protein is CASNIVGGTGNQPQHF.

The rearrangement joins TRBV12-3 or TRBV12-4 to TRBJ1-2; D is undetermined. The CDR3 loop spans 14 amino acids. Trimming removed 6 bases from V and 7 bases from J, with 18 bases in between. Here the CDR3 reads CASRIRGLGCGYTF. The CDR3, as DNA: TGTGCCAGCAGGATACGGGGTCTCGGCTGTGGCTACACCTTC.